This T cell receptor beta chain was sequenced during a study of blood T cell repertoires in COVID-19. Study background: Sources were T cells, B-cell-depleted T cells, or PBMCs; the material itself was cDNA or gDNA.

Methods used by the authors: By means of reference gene primer amplification, nucleated cell counts were estimated. The table came from immunoSEQ multiplex PCR; TCRdb's copy has only in-frame clones and leaves some out. D and trimming come from the DNA, and the V and J calls and clone size come from that table. The data show over 200,000 clones, with about 90% seen just once and 1.9% held by the top ten. The germline V gene has CDR1 SGHTA and CDR2 FQGTGA. Trimming took off 2 bases at V and 2 bases at J, with 7 bases between the two ends. The CDR3 has 13 residues. The chain joins TRBV7-3 to TRBJ2-7; D gene unclear. The receptor was isolated from a man aged 40-55 years with active or convalescent COVID-19. The sequenced sample was peripheral blood. For the CDR3, the DNA is TGTGCCAGCAGCTTATCCAGTACCTACGAGCAGTACTTC. It encodes CASSLSSTYEQYF.